The 17 T cell receptor beta chains below come from one sample, sequenced in a study of shared clonotypes between healthy human individuals. The method was immunoSEQ multiplex PCR; TCRdb's version includes in-frame clones alone and lacks a portion of them. The sample yields hundreds of thousands of clones, 95% seen once. The naive CD8 subset, CD45RO-negative cells positively selected for CCR7, excluded terminally differentiated effector memory CD45RA+ cells. The sequenced sample was naive CD8+ T cells sorted from blood. These receptors came from a woman between 25 and 40 years old in good health.

This chain connects TRBV4-1 to TRBJ2-1; no firm D call. The CDR3 sequence is 14 residues long. The germline gives CDR1 MGHRA, CDR2 YSYEKL. Trimming pared 0 bases from V and 6 bases from J, leaving 9 bases between. CDR3 loop: CASSQDRLGNEQFF. In DNA, the CDR3 is TGCGCCAGCAGCCAAGACCGGCTCGGCAATGAGCAGTTCTTC.

This clone was picked up one time. The CDR3 DNA follows: TGTGCCAGCAGCCCCAGGGACAGGGCCTACGAGCAGTACTTC. It encodes CASSPRDRAYEQYF. The rearrangement joins TRBV13 to TRBJ2-7; 9 nucleotides match TRBD1. J lost 2 bases, V lost 5 bases, and 4 bases had no gene match. The germline V gene has CDR1 PRHDT and CDR2 FYEKMQ (reference sequence). The CDR3 has 14 residues.

This chain uses TRBV7-9 with TRBJ2-1; 14 bases are a match to TRBD2. There are 16 residues in the CDR3. V shed 5 bases and J 10 bases; nucleotides not matched to a gene: 10. Germline assignment: CDR1 SEHNR and CDR2 FQNEAQ (reference sequence). The CDR3 spells CASSPPGTSGSREQFF. CDR3 nucleotide sequence: TGTGCCAGCAGCCCCCCCGGGACTAGCGGGAGTCGAGAGCAGTTCTTC.

V and J are TRBV2 and TRBJ2-7; weak D call: TRBD2 (7 bases). Germline CDR1 is SNHLY and CDR2 is FYNNEI. Trimming stripped 1 base from V and 5 bases from J, with 15 bases between. CDR3 length: 15 amino acids. CDR3: CASSEEGGRIDEQYF. Here the CDR3 DNA reads TGTGCCAGCAGTGAAGAGGGGGGGCGCATCGACGAGCAGTACTTC.

The V gene is TRBV7-3, the J gene TRBJ2-1, with TRBD2 matching 9 bases. V lost 8 bases, J lost 8 bases, and 10 bases stayed unmatched. This CDR3 has 14 residues. CDR1 and CDR2 (germline): SGHTA, FQGTGA. In DNA, the CDR3 is TGTGCCAGCGCATTTAGCGGGAGTGGCGATGAGCAGTTCTTC. It encodes CASAFSGSGDEQFF.

The chain recombines TRBV19 with TRBJ2-1; D gene ambiguous. CDR3 length: 13 residues. The germline CDR1 and CDR2 sequences are LNHDA and SQIVND (reference sequence). V lost 10 bases to trimming and J lost 2 bases, with 12 bases between them. The CDR3 loop is CATGGAAYNEQFF. The CDR3 DNA reads TGTGCCACGGGCGGAGCTGCCTACAATGAGCAGTTCTTC.

V gene TRBV27 combines with J gene TRBJ2-7; 7 nucleotides match TRBD2. CDR1 MNHEY and CDR2 SMNVEV come from the germline V gene (reference sequence). V shed 5 bases, J shed 7 bases, and the junction held 8 bases outside the gene matches. The CDR3 runs to 13 residues. CDR3 in amino acids: CASSQTSLEEQYF. CDR3 nucleotide sequence: TGTGCCAGCAGTCAGACTAGCTTGGAGGAGCAGTACTTC.

This clone was seen just once. The chain combines TRBV7-9 with TRBJ2-7; possibly TRBD2 for D (6 bases). The germline V and J ends were trimmed by 6 bases and 3 bases, with 12 bases remaining between them. The germline gives CDR1 SEHNR, CDR2 FQNEAQ (reference sequence). The CDR3 has 13 amino acids. Written as DNA, the CDR3 is TGTGCCAGCAGGGGAGGACACGGCTACGAGCAGTACTTC. Residues: CASRGGHGYEQYF.

The rearrangement links TRBV15 to TRBJ2-3; D call uncertain. In germline, CDR1 is LNHNV, CDR2 YYDKDF (reference sequence). Trimming took off 5 bases at V and 3 bases at J, with 6 bases between the two ends. This CDR3 comprises 12 residues. The CDR3 bases are TGTGCCACCAGCGCCTCAACAGATACGCAGTATTTT. Protein product: CATSASTDTQYF.

This clone has more than one count but fewer than ten. The rearrangement uses TRBV5-1 and TRBJ1-2, with 11 bases that match TRBD1. Germline-derived CDR1 and CDR2 are SGHRS and YFSETQ. The CDR3 has 14 residues. V lost 2 bases, J lost 8 bases, and 5 bases stayed unmatched. CDR3 region: CASSLMGQGVGYTF. Here the CDR3 DNA reads TGCGCCAGCAGCTTAATGGGACAGGGGGTAGGCTACACCTTC.

The chain uses TRBV30 and TRBJ2-5, with TRBD2 identical over 8 bases. Germline CDR1 is GTSNPN and CDR2 is SVGIG (reference sequence). V gave up 0 bases and J gave up 11 bases; unmatched junction bases: 2. CDR3 length equals 11 residues. This chain's CDR3 is CAWSVGLEQYF. The CDR3 nucleotides read TGTGCCTGGAGTGTGGGACTAGAGCAGTACTTC.

The rearrangement links TRBV15 to TRBJ2-2; no clear D. Trimming pared 7 bases from V and 1 base from J, leaving 10 bases between. This CDR3 contains 14 residues. Germline CDR1 LNHNV, CDR2 YYDKDF (reference sequence). In DNA, the CDR3 is TGTGCCACCAAAGTGAGCGAGAACACCGGGGAGCTGTTTTTT. Amino acids: CATKVSENTGELFF. The full variable domain, rest sourced from reference TRBV15 and TRBJ2-2, is DAMVIQNPRYQVTQFGKPVTLSCSQTLNHNVMYWYQQKSSQAPKLLFHYYDKDFNNEADTPDNFQSRRPNTSFCFLDIRSPGLGDTAMYLCATKVSENTGELFFGEGSRLTVL.

The rearrangement uses TRBV7-9 and TRBJ2-7; D not resolved. This CDR3 is built from 13 residues. Deletions cut 1 base from V and 4 bases from J, with 8 bases between. Per the germline V gene, CDR1 is SEHNR and CDR2 is FQNEAQ (reference sequence). CDR3 amino acids: CASSLGLDYEQYF. In DNA, the CDR3 is TGTGCCAGCAGCTTAGGTCTAGATTACGAGCAGTACTTC.

The rearrangement uses TRBV5-1 and TRBJ2-7; perhaps TRBD1 as D (6 bases). V was trimmed by 2 bases and J by 4 bases, leaving 13 bases between them. Germline values: CDR1 SGHRS, CDR2 YFSETQ. CDR3 length: 14 amino acids. The CDR3 DNA sequence: TGCGCCAGCAGCTTCGCCGGGACACCTTACGAGCAGTACTTC. This codes for CASSFAGTPYEQYF.

The gene calls are TRBV27 and TRBJ2-7; 12 nucleotides match TRBD2. V lost 6 bases and J lost 2; bases outside the gene matches: 8. This CDR3 region has 16 residues. Germline CDR1 and CDR2: MNHEY and SMNVEV (reference sequence). The CDR3 loop is CASSPKLAGGPYEQYF. The CDR3 nucleotides read TGTGCCAGCAGCCCCAAACTAGCGGGAGGCCCCTACGAGCAGTACTTC.

This chain links TRBV6-5 with TRBJ2-7; 10 positions agree with TRBD1. Per germline, CDR1 MNHEY and CDR2 SVGAGI. The CDR3 contains 12 residues. Trimming took 8 bases from V and 3 from J; bases not matched to a gene: 1. The CDR3 sequence is CASRDRGYEQYF. As DNA, the CDR3 is TGTGCCAGCCGGGACAGGGGCTACGAGCAGTACTTC.

The genes are TRBV9 and TRBJ2-1; 9 nucleotides align to TRBD2. Germline lookup yields CDR1 SGDLS and CDR2 YYNGEE. The CDR3 has 16 residues. V was clipped by 4 bases and J by 0 bases; unmatched bases: 5. The CDR3 spells CASSTHSGSSYNEQFF. In DNA, the CDR3 is TGTGCCAGCAGCACTCATAGCGGGAGCTCCTACAATGAGCAGTTCTTC.